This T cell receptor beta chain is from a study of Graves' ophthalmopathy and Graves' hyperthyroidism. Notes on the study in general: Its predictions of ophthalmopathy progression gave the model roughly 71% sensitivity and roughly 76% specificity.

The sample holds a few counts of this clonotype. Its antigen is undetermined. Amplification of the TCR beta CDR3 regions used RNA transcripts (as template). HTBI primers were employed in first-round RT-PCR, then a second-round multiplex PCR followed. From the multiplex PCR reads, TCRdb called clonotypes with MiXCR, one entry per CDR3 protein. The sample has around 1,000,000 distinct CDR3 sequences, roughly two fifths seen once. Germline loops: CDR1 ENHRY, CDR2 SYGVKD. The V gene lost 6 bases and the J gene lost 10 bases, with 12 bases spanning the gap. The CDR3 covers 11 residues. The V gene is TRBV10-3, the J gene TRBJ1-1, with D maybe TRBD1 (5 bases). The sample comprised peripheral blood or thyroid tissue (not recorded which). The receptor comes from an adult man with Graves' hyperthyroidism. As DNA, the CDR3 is TGTGCCATCAGCGGGCCCGACAGAGCTTTCTTT. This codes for CAISGPDRAFF.